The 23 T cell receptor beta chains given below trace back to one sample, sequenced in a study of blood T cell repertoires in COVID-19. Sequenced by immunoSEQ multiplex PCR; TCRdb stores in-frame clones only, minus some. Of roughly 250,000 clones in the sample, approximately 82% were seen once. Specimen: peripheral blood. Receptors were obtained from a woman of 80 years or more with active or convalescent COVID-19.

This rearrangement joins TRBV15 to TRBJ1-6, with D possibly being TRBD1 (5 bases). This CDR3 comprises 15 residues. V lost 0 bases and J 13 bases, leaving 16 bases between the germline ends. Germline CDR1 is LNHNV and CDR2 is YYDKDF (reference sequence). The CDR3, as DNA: TGTGCCACCAGCAGAGATAAGATCGGGGGTACGCCCCTCCACTTT. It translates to CATSRDKIGGTPLHF. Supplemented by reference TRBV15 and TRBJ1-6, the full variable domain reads DAMVIQNPRYQVTQFGKPVTLSCSQTLNHNVMYWYQQKSSQAPKLLFHYYDKDFNNEADTPDNFQSRRPNTSFCFLDIRSPGLGDTAMYLCATSRDKIGGTPLHFGNGTRLTVT.

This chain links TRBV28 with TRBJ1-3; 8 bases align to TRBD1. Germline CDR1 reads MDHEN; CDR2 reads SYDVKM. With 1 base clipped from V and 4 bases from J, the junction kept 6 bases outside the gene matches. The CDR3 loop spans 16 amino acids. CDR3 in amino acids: CASSLSGQGTGNTIYF. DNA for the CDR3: TGTGCCAGCAGTTTATCCGGACAGGGTACAGGAAACACCATATATTTT.

For the CDR3, the DNA is TGTGCCAGTAGACCCGGACAGGGTTCTGGCTACACCTTC. Its translation is CASRPGQGSGYTF. The chain carries TRBV19 and TRBJ1-2, with 8 bases aligning to TRBD1. The CDR3 loop spans 13 amino acids. CDR1 LNHDA and CDR2 SQIVND come from the germline V gene (reference sequence). With V trimmed by 6 bases and J by 7 bases, 7 bases remained unmatched.

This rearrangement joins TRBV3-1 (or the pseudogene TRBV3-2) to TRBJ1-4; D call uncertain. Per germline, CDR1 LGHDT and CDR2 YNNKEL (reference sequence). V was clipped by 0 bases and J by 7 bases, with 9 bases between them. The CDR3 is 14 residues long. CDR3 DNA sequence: TGTGCCAGCAGCCAAGACAGGTCTCGTGAAAAACTGTTTTTT. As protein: CASSQDRSREKLFF.

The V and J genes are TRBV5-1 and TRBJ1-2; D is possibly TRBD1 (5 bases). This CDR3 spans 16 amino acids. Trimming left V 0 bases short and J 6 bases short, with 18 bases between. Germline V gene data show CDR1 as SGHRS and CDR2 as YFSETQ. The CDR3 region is CASSLAGDLQGDGYTF. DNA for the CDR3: TGCGCCAGCAGCTTGGCTGGCGACCTCCAAGGGGATGGCTACACCTTC.

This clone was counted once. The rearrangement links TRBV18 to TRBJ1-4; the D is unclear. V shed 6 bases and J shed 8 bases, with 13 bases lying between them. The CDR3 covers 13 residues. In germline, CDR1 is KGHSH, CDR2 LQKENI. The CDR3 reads CASSRREREKLFF. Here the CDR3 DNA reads TGTGCCAGCTCTCGGAGGGAAAGGGAAAAACTGTTTTTT.

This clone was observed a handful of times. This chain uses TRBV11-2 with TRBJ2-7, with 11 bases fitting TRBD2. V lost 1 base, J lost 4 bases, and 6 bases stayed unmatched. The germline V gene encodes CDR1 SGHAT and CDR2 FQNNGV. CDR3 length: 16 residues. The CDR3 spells CASSLVSPSGGYEQYF. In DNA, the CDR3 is TGTGCCAGCAGCTTAGTCTCCCCTAGCGGGGGGTACGAGCAGTACTTC. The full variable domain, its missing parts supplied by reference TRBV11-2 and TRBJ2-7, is EAGVAQSPRYKIIEKRQSVAFWCNPISGHATLYWYQQILGQGPKLLIQFQNNGVVDDSQLPKDRFSAERLKGVDSTLKIQPAKLEDSAVYLCASSLVSPSGGYEQYFGPGTRLTVT.

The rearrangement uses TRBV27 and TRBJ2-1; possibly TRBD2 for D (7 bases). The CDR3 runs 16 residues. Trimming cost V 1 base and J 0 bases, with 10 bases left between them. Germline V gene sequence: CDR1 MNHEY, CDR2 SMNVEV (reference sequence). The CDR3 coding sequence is TGTGCCAGCAGTTTATATGCGGGGGCCTCCTACAATGAGCAGTTCTTC. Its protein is CASSLYAGASYNEQFF.

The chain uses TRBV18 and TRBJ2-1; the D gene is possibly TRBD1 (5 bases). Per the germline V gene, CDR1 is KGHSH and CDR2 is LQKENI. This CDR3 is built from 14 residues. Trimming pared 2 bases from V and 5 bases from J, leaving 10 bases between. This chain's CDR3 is CASSPRVQDNEQFF. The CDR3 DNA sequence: TGTGCCAGCTCACCAAGGGTACAGGACAATGAGCAGTTCTTC.

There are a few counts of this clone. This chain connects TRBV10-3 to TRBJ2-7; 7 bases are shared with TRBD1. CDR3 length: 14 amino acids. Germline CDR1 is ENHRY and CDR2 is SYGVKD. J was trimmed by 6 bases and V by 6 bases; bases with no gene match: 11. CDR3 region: CAISPDRDLLEQYF. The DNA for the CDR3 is TGTGCCATCAGCCCCGACAGGGATCTCCTCGAGCAGTACTTC.

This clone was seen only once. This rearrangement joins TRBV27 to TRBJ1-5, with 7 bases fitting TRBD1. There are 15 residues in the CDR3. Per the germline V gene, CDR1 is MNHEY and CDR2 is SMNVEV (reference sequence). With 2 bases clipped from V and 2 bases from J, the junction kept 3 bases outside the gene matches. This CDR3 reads CASSLGTGGNQPQHF. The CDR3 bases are TGTGCCAGCAGTTTAGGTACAGGGGGCAATCAGCCCCAGCATTTT.

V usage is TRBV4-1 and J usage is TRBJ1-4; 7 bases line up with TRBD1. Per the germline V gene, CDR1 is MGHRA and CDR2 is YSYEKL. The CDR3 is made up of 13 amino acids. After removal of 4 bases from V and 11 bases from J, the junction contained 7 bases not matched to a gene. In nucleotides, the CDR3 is TGCGCCAGCAGCCCTCCGACAGGGCAGAAACTGTTTTTT. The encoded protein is CASSPPTGQKLFF.

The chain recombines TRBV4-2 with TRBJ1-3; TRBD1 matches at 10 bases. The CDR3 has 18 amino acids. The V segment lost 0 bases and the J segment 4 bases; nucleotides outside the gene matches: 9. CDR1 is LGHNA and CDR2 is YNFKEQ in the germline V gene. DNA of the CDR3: TGTGCCAGCAGCCAAGAACCTACTGGACAGGGGGGCGGAAACACCATATATTTT. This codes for CASSQEPTGQGGGNTIYF.

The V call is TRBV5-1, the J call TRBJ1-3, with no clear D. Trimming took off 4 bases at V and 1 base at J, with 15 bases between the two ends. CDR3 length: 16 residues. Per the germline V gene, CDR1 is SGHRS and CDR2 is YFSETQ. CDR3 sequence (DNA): TGCGCCAGCAGCCCCGGAGGGAAGGGATCTGGAAACACCATATATTTT. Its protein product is CASSPGGKGSGNTIYF.

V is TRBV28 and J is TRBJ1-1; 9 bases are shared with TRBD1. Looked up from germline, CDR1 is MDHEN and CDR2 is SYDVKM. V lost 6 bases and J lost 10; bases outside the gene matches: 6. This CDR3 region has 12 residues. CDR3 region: CASSLRQGGAFF. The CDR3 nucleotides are TGTGCCAGCAGCCTGAGACAGGGGGGAGCTTTCTTT.

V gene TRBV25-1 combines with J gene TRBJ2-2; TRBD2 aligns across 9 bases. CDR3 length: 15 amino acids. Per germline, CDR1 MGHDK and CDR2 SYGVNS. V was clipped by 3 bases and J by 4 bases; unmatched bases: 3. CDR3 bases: TGTGCCAGCAGTGATTCGGGACTAGCCACCGGGGAGCTGTTTTTT. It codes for CASSDSGLATGELFF.

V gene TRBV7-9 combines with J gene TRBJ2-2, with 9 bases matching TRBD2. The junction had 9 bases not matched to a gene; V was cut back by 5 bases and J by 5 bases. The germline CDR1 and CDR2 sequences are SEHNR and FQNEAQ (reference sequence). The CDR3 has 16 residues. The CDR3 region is CASSRQSLAGTGELFF. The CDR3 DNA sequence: TGTGCCAGCAGCCGACAGTCTCTAGCGGGAACCGGGGAGCTGTTTTTT.

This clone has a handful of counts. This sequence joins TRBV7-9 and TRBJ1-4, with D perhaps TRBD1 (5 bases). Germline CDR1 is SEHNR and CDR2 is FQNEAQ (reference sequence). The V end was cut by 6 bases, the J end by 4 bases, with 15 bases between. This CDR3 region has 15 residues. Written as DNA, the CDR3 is TGTGCCAGCAGTCCTGTTGTACAGGTTAATGAAAAACTGTTTTTT. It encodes CASSPVVQVNEKLFF.

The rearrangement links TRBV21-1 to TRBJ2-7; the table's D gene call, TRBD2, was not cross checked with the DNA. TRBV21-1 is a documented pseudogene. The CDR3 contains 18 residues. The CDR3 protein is CASSKVIPQNYPPYEQYF. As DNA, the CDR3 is TGTGCCAGCAGCAAAGTGATCCCGCAGAACTACCCTCCATACGAGCAGTACTTC.

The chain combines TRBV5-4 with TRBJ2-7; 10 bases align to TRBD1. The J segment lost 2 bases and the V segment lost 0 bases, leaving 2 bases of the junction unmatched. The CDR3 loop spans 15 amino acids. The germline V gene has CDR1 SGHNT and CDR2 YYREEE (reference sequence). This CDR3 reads CASSLGGQGTYEQYF. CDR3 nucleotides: TGTGCCAGCAGCTTGGGGGGACAGGGGACCTACGAGCAGTACTTC. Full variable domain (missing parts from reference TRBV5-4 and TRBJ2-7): ETGVTQSPTHLIKTRGQQVTLRCSSQSGHNTVSWYQQALGQGPQFIFQYYREEENGRGNFPPRFSGLQFPNYSSELNVNALELDDSALYLCASSLGGQGTYEQYFGPGTRLTVT.

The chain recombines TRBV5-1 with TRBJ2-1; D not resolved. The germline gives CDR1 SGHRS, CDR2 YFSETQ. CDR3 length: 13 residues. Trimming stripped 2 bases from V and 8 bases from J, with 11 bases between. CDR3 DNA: TGCGCCAGCAGCTTAATTCCGGCGGATGAGCAGTTCTTC. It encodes CASSLIPADEQFF.

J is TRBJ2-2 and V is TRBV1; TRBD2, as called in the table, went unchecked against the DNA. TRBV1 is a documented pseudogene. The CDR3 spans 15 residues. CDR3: CTSSPRGEWTGELFF. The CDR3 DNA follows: TGCACCAGCAGCCCCCGGGGGGAGTGGACCGGGGAGCTGTTTTTT.

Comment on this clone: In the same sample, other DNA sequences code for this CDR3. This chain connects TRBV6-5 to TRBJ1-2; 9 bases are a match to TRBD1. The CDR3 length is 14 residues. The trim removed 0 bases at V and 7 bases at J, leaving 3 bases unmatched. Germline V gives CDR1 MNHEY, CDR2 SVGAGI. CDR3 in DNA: TGTGCCAGCAGTTACTCACAGGGGGCAAGTGGCTACACCTTC. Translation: CASSYSQGASGYTF.